This entry describes one T cell receptor (beta chain). The antigen remains undetermined. This sample is part of a study of graft-versus-host responses after intestinal transplantation. About the study: Multivisceral, liver-intestinal, or isolated intestinal grafts went to recipients. Induction using anti-thymocyte globulin, followed by tacrolimus and steroids for roughly 3 years, was given to all recipients.

The method was immunoSEQ multiplex PCR; TCRdb's version includes in-frame clones alone and lacks a portion of them. The sample includes 85,000 to 90,000 clones, 80% to 95% seen only once; the top ten take around 0.37%. General study results and limits: High graft-versus-host to host-versus-graft clonal ratios were found in allografts of patients who had graft-donor T cell macrochimerism.

CDR3 length: 17 residues. From germline, CDR1 is SGHRS and CDR2 YFSETQ. V lost 0 bases and J lost 5, with 20 bases in between. The V gene is TRBV5-1, the J gene TRBJ2-5, with D tentatively TRBD2 (6 bases). This receptor was taken from a human donor who was the organ donor for an intestinal transplant. The sequences come from unstimulated CD4+ T cells sorted from spleen or lymph node cells, collected before transplant. The CDR3 spells CASSLAWKGLEGETQYF. DNA of the CDR3: TGCGCCAGCAGCTTGGCCTGGAAGGGACTCGAGGGGGAGACCCAGTACTTC. The variable domain in full, completed from reference TRBV5-1 and TRBJ2-5, reads KAGVTQTPRYLIKTRGQQVTLSCSPISGHRSVSWYQQTPGQGLQFLFEYFSETQRNKGNFPGRFSGRQFSNSRSEMNVSTLELGDSALYLCASSLAWKGLEGETQYFGPGTRLLVL.